The T cell receptor (beta chain) under discussion was sequenced for a study of blood T cell repertoires in COVID-19. Across the study: Acute and convalescent COVID-19 samples came from the United States, Italy and Spain. From T cells, B-cell-depleted T cells, or PBMCs came the material, which was cDNA or gDNA.

This clone was recorded only once. CDR3 length equals 16 residues. V gave up 0 bases and J gave up 5 bases; unmatched junction bases: 6. Germline lookup yields CDR1 SGHDT and CDR2 YYEEEE. The authors' processing: Nucleated cell number was recorded as an estimate derived from reference gene primer amplification. TCRdb's copy holds only in-frame clones and misses some; the assay was immunoSEQ multiplex PCR. Clone size and V and J calls were adopted from that table, with D and trimming inferred from the DNA. The sample lists roughly 40,000 clones, almost 85% occurring once. The sample consisted of peripheral blood. The chain carries TRBV5-6 and TRBJ2-5; 11 nucleotides agree with TRBD2. The clonotype was recovered from a human donor in a cohort sampled during active COVID-19. The CDR3 nucleotides read TGTGCCAGCAGCTTGGGGCTAGCGGGAGGATCGGAGACCCAGTACTTC. Its protein is CASSLGLAGGSETQYF.